A selection of T cell receptor beta chains follows, all from one sample in a study of T-cell reconstitution after alpha-beta-depleted transplantation in children. TCRdb passed the PCR reads through MiXCR, listing each CDR3 protein once. The table lists some 830,000 distinct CDR3 sequences, around 17% of them singletons. Sequencing was performed on PBMCs, mostly from graft donor cells, taken 360 days after TCRalphabeta/CD19-depleted stem cell transplant. Source of these receptors: a male patient younger than 18 who had a stem cell transplant for acute lymphoblastic leukemia, so the T cells may come from the graft donor. Each CDR3 is given with its conserved first and last residue. A D gene is named only where the DNA matches it firmly. Where a row states a size, it is once, few, many or the class of an expanded clone; other rows omit it.

J | size | V | D | CDR3 | DNA
TRBJ2-1 | few | TRBV20-1 | TRBD1 | CSARDAVRDRTDEQFF | TGCAGTGCTAGAGATGCAGTTAGGGACAGGACCGATGAGCAGTTCTTC
TRBJ2-1 | few | TRBV15 | . | CATSRPRDRGLYEQFF | TGTGCCACCAGCAGGCCCCGGGACCGTGGATTGTATGAGCAGTTCTTC
TRBJ2-1 | . | TRBV11-1 | . | CASSLGIGDEQFF | TGTGCCAGCAGCCTGGGCATAGGAGATGAGCAGTTCTTC
TRBJ1-3 | . | TRBV7-2 | . | CASSLGQVGNTIYF | TGTGCCAGCAGCTTAGGACAGGTTGGAAACACCATATATTTT
TRBJ2-1 | . | TRBV5-1 | TRBD2 | CASRTGTSAYNEQFF | TGCGCCAGTAGGACCGGGACTAGCGCTTACAATGAGCAGTTCTTC
TRBJ2-2 | many | TRBV5-1 | . | CASSEVNTGELFF | TGCGCCAGCAGCGAAGTCAACACCGGGGAGCTGTTTTTT
TRBJ2-2 | . | TRBV11-1 | . | CASSSRDAEIFDAGELFF | TGTGCCAGCAGCAGCCGGGACGCCGAGATCTTTGACGCTGGGGAGCTGTTTTTT
TRBJ2-3 | many | TRBV6-5 | . | CASSYVRGDTQYF | TGTGCCAGCAGTTACGTACGAGGGGATACGCAGTATTTT
TRBJ2-7 | few | TRBV3-1 | . | CASSTVTYEQYF | TGTGCCAGCTCCACGGTCACCTACGAGCAGTACTTC
TRBJ2-7 | . | TRBV12-3/TRBV12-4 | . | CASSLEDIYEQYF | TGTGCCAGCAGTTTGGAGGATATCTACGAGCAGTACTTC
TRBJ2-2 | few | TRBV11-3 | . | CASRPSGGELFF | TGTGCCAGCCGACCATCGGGGGGGGAGCTGTTTTTT
TRBJ1-5 | . | TRBV29-1 | TRBD1 | CSVWDREGQPQHF | TGCAGCGTCTGGGACAGGGAAGGACAGCCCCAGCATTTT
TRBJ2-7 | many | TRBV5-4 | . | CASSTLGVPGYEQYF | TGTGCCAGCAGCACCCTGGGGGTACCAGGCTACGAGCAGTACTTC
TRBJ1-2 | . | TRBV7-2 | . | CASRSGTLGDLYGYTF | TGTGCCAGCAGATCAGGGACATTAGGCGACCTCTATGGCTACACCTTC
TRBJ1-1 | . | TRBV7-9 | . | CASSSEENTEAFF | TGTGCCAGCAGCTCGGAGGAGAACACTGAAGCTTTCTTT
TRBJ1-1 | . | TRBV27 | TRBD1 | CASRLGTGGNTEAFF | TGTGCCAGCAGGCTTGGGACAGGGGGGAACACTGAAGCTTTCTTT
TRBJ2-3 | . | TRBV20-1 | . | CSVTGFLTDTQYF | TGCAGTGTTACAGGGTTTCTGACAGATACGCAGTATTTT
TRBJ2-7 | few | TRBV7-2 | TRBD2 | CASSLDGSGSSYEQYF | TGTGCCAGCAGCTTAGATGGTAGCGGGAGCTCCTACGAGCAGTACTTC
TRBJ1-5 | . | TRBV29-1 | . | CSVSLSLNQPQHF | TGCAGCGTTTCCTTGTCCCTCAATCAGCCCCAGCATTTT